The rows below give T cell receptor beta chains drawn from one sample of a study of T-cell memory formation after mild COVID-19. Via MiXCR, TCRdb re-called the 5' RACE reads, giving one row per CDR3 protein. This table has roughly 450,000 distinct CDR3 sequences, 18% appearing once. The sequenced material came from PBMCs or a T cell subset sorted from them (not recorded which). Receptor source: an adult woman who had mild COVID-19 (a few samples of this study predate the infection). Cell type and time point are not known. The CDR3 runs from the conserved cysteine through the conserved F or W. The D gene is left open where the match is weak. Only some rows state a clone size, as once, few, many or a class for expanded clones.

d_call: -; j_call: TRBJ1-2; cdr3_length: 14; clone_size: -; v_call: TRBV12-3/TRBV12-4; cdr3_nt: TGTGCCAGCGATAGGCGCCCTAGGGACTATGGCTACACCTTC; cdr3_aa: CASDRRPRDYGYTF
d_call: -; j_call: TRBJ2-2; cdr3_length: 15; clone_size: -; v_call: TRBV5-5; cdr3_nt: TGTGCCAGCAGCTCGACAGTTCGGAACACCGGGGAGCTGTTTTTT; cdr3_aa: CASSSTVRNTGELFF
d_call: -; j_call: TRBJ2-5; cdr3_length: 16; clone_size: few; v_call: TRBV12-3/TRBV12-4; cdr3_nt: TGTGCCAGCAGCTATCCGGGACGCCCTACGGGGGAGACCCAGTACTTC; cdr3_aa: CASSYPGRPTGETQYF
d_call: -; j_call: TRBJ2-1; cdr3_length: 13; clone_size: few; v_call: TRBV9; cdr3_nt: TGTGCCAGCAGCCCCCGGGACGACATAGGGCAGTTCTTC; cdr3_aa: CASSPRDDIGQFF
d_call: TRBD1; j_call: TRBJ1-6; cdr3_length: 12; clone_size: -; v_call: TRBV10-3; cdr3_nt: TGTGCCATCAGCCCGACAGGGGTAATCCTCCACTTT; cdr3_aa: CAISPTGVILHF
d_call: TRBD1; j_call: TRBJ1-1; cdr3_length: 16; clone_size: many; v_call: TRBV7-3; cdr3_nt: TGTGCCAGCAGCTTCCACCTTGGACAGGCGAACACTGAAGCTTTCTTT; cdr3_aa: CASSFHLGQANTEAFF
d_call: TRBD2; j_call: TRBJ2-1; cdr3_length: 15; clone_size: -; v_call: TRBV20-1; cdr3_nt: TGCAGTGCTAGGGATCCTAGCGGGAGTTCCAATGAGCAGTTCTTC; cdr3_aa: CSARDPSGSSNEQFF
d_call: TRBD2; j_call: TRBJ2-1; cdr3_length: 15; clone_size: few; v_call: TRBV12-3/TRBV12-4; cdr3_nt: TGTGCCAGCAGACCCAGCGGGAGTTTATACAATGAGCAGTTCTTC; cdr3_aa: CASRPSGSLYNEQFF
d_call: -; j_call: TRBJ2-2; cdr3_length: 15; clone_size: few; v_call: TRBV24-1; cdr3_nt: TGTGCCACCAGTGATTTGGGACATAACACCGGGGAGCTGTTTTTT; cdr3_aa: CATSDLGHNTGELFF
d_call: TRBD2; j_call: TRBJ2-7; cdr3_length: 15; clone_size: -; v_call: TRBV4-2; cdr3_nt: TGTGCCAGCAGCCAAGACTCAGCGGGAGGGTACGAGCAGTACTTC; cdr3_aa: CASSQDSAGGYEQYF
d_call: -; j_call: TRBJ2-3; cdr3_length: 16; clone_size: -; v_call: TRBV7-8; cdr3_nt: TGTGCCAGCAGCCAAACCGCTGGGGGCCTCACAGATACGCAGTATTTT; cdr3_aa: CASSQTAGGLTDTQYF
d_call: TRBD2; j_call: TRBJ2-1; cdr3_length: 17; clone_size: -; v_call: TRBV29-1; cdr3_nt: TGCAGCGTTGAAGGAGCGGGAGGGCCGATTCACTACAATGAGCAGTTCTTC; cdr3_aa: CSVEGAGGPIHYNEQFF
d_call: -; j_call: TRBJ2-7; cdr3_length: 14; clone_size: few; v_call: TRBV2; cdr3_nt: TGTGCCAGCAGCCGGACAGCACGAGGCTACGAGCAGTACTTC; cdr3_aa: CASSRTARGYEQYF
d_call: -; j_call: TRBJ1-1; cdr3_length: 15; clone_size: -; v_call: TRBV11-2; cdr3_nt: TGTGCCAGCAGCTTAGATCCCTCCCCGAACACTGAAGCTTTCTTT; cdr3_aa: CASSLDPSPNTEAFF
d_call: -; j_call: TRBJ1-1; cdr3_length: 14; clone_size: -; v_call: TRBV30; cdr3_nt: TGTGCCTGGAGGGTACGGGGTAGGGACACTGAAGCTTTCTTT; cdr3_aa: CAWRVRGRDTEAFF
d_call: -; j_call: TRBJ2-7; cdr3_length: 15; clone_size: few; v_call: TRBV29-1; cdr3_nt: TGCAGCGTCCTCCCCGGGCTCCACACAAAGGACGAGCAGTACTTC; cdr3_aa: CSVLPGLHTKDEQYF
d_call: TRBD1; j_call: TRBJ2-6; cdr3_length: 18; clone_size: -; v_call: TRBV5-1; cdr3_nt: TGCGCCAGCAGCTTGGCGGGACAGGGGGGGACAGGTGCCAACGTCCTGACTTTC; cdr3_aa: CASSLAGQGGTGANVLTF
d_call: -; j_call: TRBJ1-2; cdr3_length: 14; clone_size: -; v_call: TRBV30; cdr3_nt: TGTGCCTGGAGCAGAGGAAACAGCTACTATGGCTACACCTTC; cdr3_aa: CAWSRGNSYYGYTF
d_call: -; j_call: TRBJ1-2; cdr3_length: 13; clone_size: few; v_call: TRBV25-1; cdr3_nt: TGTGCCAGCAGTGAATATAGGGATAGAGGCTACACCTTC; cdr3_aa: CASSEYRDRGYTF
d_call: TRBD2; j_call: TRBJ2-5; cdr3_length: 16; clone_size: -; v_call: TRBV7-2; cdr3_nt: TGTGCCAGCAGCATATTAGCGGGGGGGCTTTCGGAGACCCAGTACTTC; cdr3_aa: CASSILAGGLSETQYF
d_call: TRBD2; j_call: TRBJ2-7; cdr3_length: 16; clone_size: -; v_call: TRBV6-5; cdr3_nt: TGTGCCAGCAGCCTGACACCAAGCGGGAGAAGCTACGAGCAGTACTTC; cdr3_aa: CASSLTPSGRSYEQYF
d_call: -; j_call: TRBJ2-7; cdr3_length: 17; clone_size: many; v_call: TRBV24-1; cdr3_nt: TGTGCCACCAGTGATTCGAGAATGGGACTTTCCGCCTACGAGCAGTACTTC; cdr3_aa: CATSDSRMGLSAYEQYF
d_call: -; j_call: TRBJ1-3; cdr3_length: 15; clone_size: -; v_call: TRBV20-1; cdr3_nt: TGCAGTGCCACGACAAGCGTTTACTCTGGAAACACCATATATTTT; cdr3_aa: CSATTSVYSGNTIYF
d_call: -; j_call: TRBJ2-2; cdr3_length: 14; clone_size: many; v_call: TRBV5-5; cdr3_nt: TGTGCCAGCAGCTTGCCGACTAACACCGGGGAGCTGTTTTTT; cdr3_aa: CASSLPTNTGELFF
d_call: TRBD1; j_call: TRBJ2-7; cdr3_length: 18; clone_size: few; v_call: TRBV5-1; cdr3_nt: TGCGCCAGCAGCTGGATAGGCCCCGGGACAGAAAGCTCCTACGAGCAGTACTTC; cdr3_aa: CASSWIGPGTESSYEQYF
d_call: -; j_call: TRBJ1-1; cdr3_length: 14; clone_size: -; v_call: TRBV5-1; cdr3_nt: TGCGCCAGCAGCTTGTATGACAGAACAACTGAAGCTTTCTTT; cdr3_aa: CASSLYDRTTEAFF
d_call: -; j_call: TRBJ2-3; cdr3_length: 13; clone_size: -; v_call: TRBV2; cdr3_nt: TGTGCCAGCAGTGAGGTAGCATCAGATACGCAGTATTTT; cdr3_aa: CASSEVASDTQYF
d_call: -; j_call: TRBJ1-1; cdr3_length: 17; clone_size: many; v_call: TRBV7-9; cdr3_nt: TGTGCCAGCAGCTTATGGGCGTGGGGCAGGGAGAACACTGAAGCTTTCTTT; cdr3_aa: CASSLWAWGRENTEAFF
d_call: TRBD1; j_call: TRBJ2-3; cdr3_length: 16; clone_size: few; v_call: TRBV7-6; cdr3_nt: TGTGCCAGCAGCTCACCTAGGGGACAGGGAGCAGATACGCAGTATTTT; cdr3_aa: CASSSPRGQGADTQYF
d_call: TRBD2; j_call: TRBJ2-3; cdr3_length: 18; clone_size: few; v_call: TRBV4-1; cdr3_nt: TGCGCCAGCAGCCAAGGGCTAGCGGGGGGAACTAGCACAGATACGCAGTATTTT; cdr3_aa: CASSQGLAGGTSTDTQYF
d_call: -; j_call: TRBJ2-5; cdr3_length: 15; clone_size: few; v_call: TRBV14; cdr3_nt: TGTGCCAGCAGCCAAGCGTTAACAGGCCCAGAGACCCAGTACTTC; cdr3_aa: CASSQALTGPETQYF
d_call: TRBD2; j_call: TRBJ2-1; cdr3_length: 17; clone_size: -; v_call: TRBV7-9; cdr3_nt: TGTGCCAGCAGCGCACCCACCTCTAGCGGGAGGCGGAATGAGCAGTTCTTC; cdr3_aa: CASSAPTSSGRRNEQFF
d_call: TRBD2; j_call: TRBJ2-3; cdr3_length: 16; clone_size: -; v_call: TRBV7-3; cdr3_nt: TGTGCCAGCAGCTTAGGGGCTAGCGGGAACACAGATACGCAGTATTTT; cdr3_aa: CASSLGASGNTDTQYF
d_call: -; j_call: TRBJ2-5; cdr3_length: 13; clone_size: -; v_call: TRBV20-1; cdr3_nt: TGCAGTGCCACAGCGACTAGTCGAGAGACCCAGTACTTC; cdr3_aa: CSATATSRETQYF